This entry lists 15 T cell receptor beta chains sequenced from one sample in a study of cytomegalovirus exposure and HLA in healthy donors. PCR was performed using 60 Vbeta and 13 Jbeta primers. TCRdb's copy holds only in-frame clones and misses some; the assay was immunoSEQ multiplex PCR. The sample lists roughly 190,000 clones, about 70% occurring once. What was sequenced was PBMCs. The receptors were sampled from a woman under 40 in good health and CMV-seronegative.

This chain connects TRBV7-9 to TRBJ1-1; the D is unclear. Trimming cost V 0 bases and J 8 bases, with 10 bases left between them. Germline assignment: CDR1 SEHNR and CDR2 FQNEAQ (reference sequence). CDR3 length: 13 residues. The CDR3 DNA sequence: TGTGCCAGCAGCTTAGCGCTCGAGTCCGAAGCTTTCTTT. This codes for CASSLALESEAFF.

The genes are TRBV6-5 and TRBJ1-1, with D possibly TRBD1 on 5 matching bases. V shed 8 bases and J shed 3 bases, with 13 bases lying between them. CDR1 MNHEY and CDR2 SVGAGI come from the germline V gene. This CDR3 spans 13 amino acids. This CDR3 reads CASLGVGHTEAFF. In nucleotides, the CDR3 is TGTGCCAGCTTAGGGGTGGGCCACACTGAAGCTTTCTTT.

The CDR3 loop reads CASSPGHATNEKLFF. CDR3 nucleotides: TGTGCCAGTAGTCCAGGACACGCAACTAATGAAAAACTGTTTTTT. The chain carries TRBV19 and TRBJ1-4, with a weak D call TRBD1 (5 bases). Germline assignment: CDR1 LNHDA and CDR2 SQIVND (reference sequence). The CDR3 is made up of 15 amino acids. Trimming cost V 5 bases and J 0 bases, with 10 bases left between them.

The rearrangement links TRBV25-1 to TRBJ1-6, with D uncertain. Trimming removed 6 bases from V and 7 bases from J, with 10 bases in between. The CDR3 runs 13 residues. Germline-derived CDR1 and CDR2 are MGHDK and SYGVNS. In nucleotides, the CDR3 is TGTGCCAGCAGGCCGGGGAGAAATTCACCCCTCCACTTT. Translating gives CASRPGRNSPLHF.

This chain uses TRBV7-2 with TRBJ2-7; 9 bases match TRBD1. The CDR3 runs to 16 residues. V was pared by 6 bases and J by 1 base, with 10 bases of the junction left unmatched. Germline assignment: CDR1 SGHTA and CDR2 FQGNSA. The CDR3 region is CASRHLGTGFSYEQYF. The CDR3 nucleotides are TGTGCCAGCAGACACCTCGGGACAGGGTTTTCCTACGAGCAGTACTTC.

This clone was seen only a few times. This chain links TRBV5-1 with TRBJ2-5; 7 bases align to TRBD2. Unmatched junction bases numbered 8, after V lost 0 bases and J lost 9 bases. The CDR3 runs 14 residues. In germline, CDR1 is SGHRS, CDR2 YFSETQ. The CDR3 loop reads CASSLAGGSGAQYF. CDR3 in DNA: TGCGCCAGCAGCTTGGCCGGCGGGAGTGGGGCCCAGTACTTC.

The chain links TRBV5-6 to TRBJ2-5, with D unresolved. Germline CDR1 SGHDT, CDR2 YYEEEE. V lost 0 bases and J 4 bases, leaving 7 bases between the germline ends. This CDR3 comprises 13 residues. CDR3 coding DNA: TGTGCCAGCAGCTTGGTTGTAGCAGAGACCCAGTACTTC. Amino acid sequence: CASSLVVAETQYF.

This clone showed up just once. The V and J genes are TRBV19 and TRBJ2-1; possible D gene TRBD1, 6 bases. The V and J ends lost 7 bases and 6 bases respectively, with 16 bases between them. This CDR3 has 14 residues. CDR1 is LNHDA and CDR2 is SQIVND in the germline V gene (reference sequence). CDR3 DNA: TGTGCCAGTAATTCGGGACAAGGCCCCAATGAGCAGTTCTTC. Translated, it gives CASNSGQGPNEQFF.

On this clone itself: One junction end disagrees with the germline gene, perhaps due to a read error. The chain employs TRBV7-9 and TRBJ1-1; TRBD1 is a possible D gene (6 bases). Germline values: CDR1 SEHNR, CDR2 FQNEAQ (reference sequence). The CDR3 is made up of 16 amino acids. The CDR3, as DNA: TGTTCCAGCAGCTTAGGCCCCAGGGAGGGGGACACTGAAGCTTTCTTT. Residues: CSSSLGPREGDTEAFF.

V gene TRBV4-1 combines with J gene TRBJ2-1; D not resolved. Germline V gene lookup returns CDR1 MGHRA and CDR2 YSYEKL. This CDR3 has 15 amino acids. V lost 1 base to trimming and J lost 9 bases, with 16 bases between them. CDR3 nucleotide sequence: TGCGCCAGCAGCCAAGGGGTAGAAGGAGTGGGTGAGCAGTTCTTC. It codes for CASSQGVEGVGEQFF.

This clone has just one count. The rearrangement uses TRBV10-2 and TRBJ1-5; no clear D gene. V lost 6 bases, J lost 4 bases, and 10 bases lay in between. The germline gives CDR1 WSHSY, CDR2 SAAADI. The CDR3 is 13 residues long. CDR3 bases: TGCGCCAGCAGGGTTGGAGTGAATCAGCCCCAGCATTTT. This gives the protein CASRVGVNQPQHF.

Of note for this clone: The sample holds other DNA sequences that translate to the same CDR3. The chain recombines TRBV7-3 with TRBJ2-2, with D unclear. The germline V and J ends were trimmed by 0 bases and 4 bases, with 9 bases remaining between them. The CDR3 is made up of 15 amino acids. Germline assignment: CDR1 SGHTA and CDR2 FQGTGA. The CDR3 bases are TGTGCCAGCAGCTTAACCAGTGGCGGCACCGGGGAGCTGTTTTTT. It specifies CASSLTSGGTGELFF.

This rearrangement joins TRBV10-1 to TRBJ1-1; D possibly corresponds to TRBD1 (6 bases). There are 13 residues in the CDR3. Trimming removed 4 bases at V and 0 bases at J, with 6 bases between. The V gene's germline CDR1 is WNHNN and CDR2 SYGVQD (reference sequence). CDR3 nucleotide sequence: TGCGCCAGCAGTGCAGGGGTGAACACTGAAGCTTTCTTT. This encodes CASSAGVNTEAFF.

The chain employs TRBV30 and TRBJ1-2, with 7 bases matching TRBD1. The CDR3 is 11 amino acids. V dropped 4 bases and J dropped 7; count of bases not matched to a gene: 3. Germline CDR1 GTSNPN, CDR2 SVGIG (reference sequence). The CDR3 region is CAWNAGGGYTF. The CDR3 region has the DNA TGTGCCTGGAATGCAGGGGGTGGCTACACCTTC.

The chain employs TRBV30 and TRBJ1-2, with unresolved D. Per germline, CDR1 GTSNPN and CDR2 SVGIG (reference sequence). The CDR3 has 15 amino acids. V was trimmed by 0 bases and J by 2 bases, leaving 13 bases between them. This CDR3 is CAWSVHVRGNYGYTF. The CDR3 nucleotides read TGTGCCTGGAGTGTACATGTTCGCGGGAACTATGGCTACACCTTC.